These 16 T cell receptor beta chains originate from one sample sequenced in a study of identical twins. In TCRdb, the 5' RACE reads were re-called with MiXCR into one record per CDR3 protein. Found here are under 450,000 distinct CDR3 sequences, about a fifth of them singletons; the top ten hold roughly 12%. Sequences were obtained from naive T cells sorted from blood. The receptors stem from a man aged 50 to 59 in good health.

In its sample, this clonotype was seen many times. The gene calls are TRBV4-3 and TRBJ2-2; D is undetermined. Trimming took off 4 bases at V and 3 bases at J, with 9 bases between the two ends. Germline lookup yields CDR1 LGHNA and CDR2 YSLEER. The CDR3 has 14 amino acids. CDR3 amino acids: CASSLATYTGELFF. In DNA, the CDR3 is TGCGCCAGCAGCCTCGCGACCTACACCGGGGAGCTGTTTTTT.

In this sample, this clonotype turned up a few times. A much larger clone sits a single nucleotide away, making a read error possible. V gene TRBV15 combines with J gene TRBJ2-1, with 12 bases aligning to TRBD2. The CDR3 length is 14 residues. Germline V gene data show CDR1 as LNHNV and CDR2 as YYDKDF (reference sequence). CDR3 sequence: CAPSTRLAGDEQFF. The CDR3 DNA reads TGTGCCCCCAGCACGAGACTAGCGGGGGATGAGCAGTTCTTC.

This clonotype was observed many times. The germline gene is not matched at one end of the junction; a read error may be the cause. The rearrangement uses TRBV29-1 and TRBJ2-1, with 10 positions matching TRBD1. Per the germline V gene, CDR1 is SQVTM and CDR2 is ANQGSEA. The CDR3 has 15 residues. CDR3 residues: CSVEGGQGIYNEQFF. The CDR3 coding sequence is TGCAGCGTCGAAGGGGGACAGGGGATCTACAATGAGCAGTTCTTC.

The chain has TRBV19 and TRBJ2-1, with TRBD2 matching 7 bases. Germline V gives CDR1 LNHDA, CDR2 SQIVND (reference sequence). CDR3 length equals 15 residues. The trim removed 3 bases at V and 3 bases at J, leaving 5 bases unmatched. CDR3 bases: TGTGCCAGTAGTATTACTAGCGATGGCTACAATGAGCAGTTCTTC. Its protein is CASSITSDGYNEQFF.

The V and J genes are TRBV10-3 and TRBJ2-7; no clear D gene. V lost 4 bases and J 6 bases, leaving 7 bases between the germline ends. The CDR3 spans 11 residues. The germline V gene encodes CDR1 ENHRY and CDR2 SYGVKD. The CDR3 sequence: CAISGQAEQYF. The DNA for the CDR3 is TGTGCCATCAGTGGGCAGGCCGAGCAGTACTTC.

The chain links TRBV7-6 to TRBJ1-1; no definite D call. The germline V gene has CDR1 SGHVS and CDR2 FNYEAQ. The V end lost 0 bases, the J end lost 0 bases, and 8 bases lay between the germline ends. CDR3 length: 15 amino acids. CDR3 in amino acids: CASSLADGLNTEAFF. In DNA, the CDR3 is TGTGCCAGCAGCTTAGCTGATGGATTGAACACTGAAGCTTTCTTT.

In this sample, this clonotype turned up a few times. The J gene is TRBJ2-3, the V gene TRBV5-1; TRBD2 agrees at 8 bases. This CDR3 is built from 15 residues. Trimming took 1 base from V and 2 from J; bases not matched to a gene: 3. The germline V gene has CDR1 SGHRS and CDR2 YFSETQ. The CDR3 nucleotides are TGCGCCAGCAGCTTGACTAGCGGCAACACAGATACGCAGTATTTT. This encodes CASSLTSGNTDTQYF.

This clonotype appeared many times. The chain couples TRBV29-1 to TRBJ1-1, with a weak D call TRBD1 (6 bases). From germline, CDR1 is SQVTM and CDR2 ANQGSEA. The CDR3 has 13 residues. Trimming shortened V by 7 bases and J by 0 bases, and 12 bases separated the two germline ends. DNA for the CDR3: TGCAGCGCCGAGACAGGAATGAACACTGAAGCTTTCTTT. Translation: CSAETGMNTEAFF.

This clonotype came up a few times. This rearrangement joins TRBV4-1 to TRBJ2-7; TRBD1 matches at 12 bases. This CDR3 comprises 16 residues. Germline V gene lookup returns CDR1 MGHRA and CDR2 YSYEKL. The trim removed 4 bases at V and 4 bases at J, leaving 8 bases unmatched. The CDR3 here is CASSLGRDRGHYEQYF. The CDR3 DNA follows: TGCGCCAGCAGCCTCGGGCGGGACAGGGGGCATTACGAGCAGTACTTC.

The rearrangement links TRBV10-3 to TRBJ2-1, with 8 bases matching TRBD2. Germline V gene lookup returns CDR1 ENHRY and CDR2 SYGVKD. The CDR3 has 16 residues. J lost 0 bases, V lost 5 bases, and 6 bases had no gene match. The CDR3 DNA reads TGTGCCATCAGTCCTTATAGCGGGGACTCCTACAATGAGCAGTTCTTC. It yields the protein CAISPYSGDSYNEQFF.

The chain's CDR3 is CASSVAGTNTEAFF. DNA of the CDR3: TGCGCCAGCAGTGTAGCAGGGACAAACACTGAAGCTTTCTTT. This rearrangement joins TRBV10-2 to TRBJ1-1, with D possibly being TRBD1 (6 bases). Trimming stripped 4 bases from V and 2 bases from J, with 11 bases between. Germline V gene lookup returns CDR1 WSHSY and CDR2 SAAADI. The CDR3 contains 14 residues.

V is TRBV7-8 and J is TRBJ2-7, with 14 bases identical to TRBD2. CDR1 SGHVS and CDR2 FQNEAQ come from the germline V gene. The CDR3 spans 16 residues. V shed 4 bases and J 5 bases; nucleotides not matched to a gene: 7. CDR3 coding DNA: TGTGCCAGCAGCTCCTCGACTAGCGGGAGGGCCAACGAGCAGTACTTC. Translated, it gives CASSSSTSGRANEQYF.

This clonotype was detected a few times. V and J are TRBV7-8 and TRBJ1-5, with 9 bases aligning to TRBD1. CDR1 SGHVS and CDR2 FQNEAQ come from the germline V gene. V gave up 2 bases and J gave up 6 bases; unmatched junction bases: 14. The CDR3 has 18 residues. CDR3 sequence (DNA): TGTGCCAGCAGCTTACGGTCGGATAACAGGGGGCTCGGTCAGCCCCAGCATTTT. Translated, it gives CASSLRSDNRGLGQPQHF.

This clonotype was recorded a few times. This chain connects TRBV20-1 to TRBJ2-4, with D possibly matching TRBD1 (6 bases). Germline assignment: CDR1 DFQATT and CDR2 SNEGSKA (reference sequence). CDR3 size: 15 residues. The germline V and J ends were trimmed by 4 bases and 0 bases, with 13 bases remaining between them. The CDR3: CSAISQGLAKNIQYF. CDR3 in DNA: TGCAGTGCTATATCCCAGGGGTTAGCCAAAAACATTCAGTACTTC.

This clonotype was recorded many times. This chain uses TRBV12-3 or TRBV12-4 with TRBJ2-3; 12 bases are a match to TRBD2. The J segment lost 4 bases and the V segment lost 6 bases, leaving 8 bases of the junction unmatched. This CDR3 comprises 16 residues. The CDR3, as DNA: TGTGCCAGCAGATCCCTAGCGGGGGGGCCGGCAGATACGCAGTATTTT. This gives the protein CASRSLAGGPADTQYF.

This clonotype was detected ten times or more. This chain links TRBV12-3 or TRBV12-4 with TRBJ1-1; TRBD1 might be the D (5 bases). Trimming cost V 3 bases and J 6 bases, with 11 bases left between them. The CDR3 is 13 residues long. The CDR3, as DNA: TGTGCCAGCAGTTTTAGGGGAGGGGCTGAAGCTTTCTTT. Amino acids: CASSFRGGAEAFF.